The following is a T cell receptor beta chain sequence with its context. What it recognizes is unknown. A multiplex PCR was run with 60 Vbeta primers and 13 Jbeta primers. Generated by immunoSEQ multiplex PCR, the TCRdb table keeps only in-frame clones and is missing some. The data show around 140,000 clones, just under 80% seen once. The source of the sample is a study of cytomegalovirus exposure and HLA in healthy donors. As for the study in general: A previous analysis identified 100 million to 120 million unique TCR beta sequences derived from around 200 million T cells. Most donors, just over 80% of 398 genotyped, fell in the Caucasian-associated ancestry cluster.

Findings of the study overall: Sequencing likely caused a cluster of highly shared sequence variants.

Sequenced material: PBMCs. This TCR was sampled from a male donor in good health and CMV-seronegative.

The CDR3 protein is CASSQGVGGAKNSPLHF. The CDR3 nucleotides are TGCGCCAGCAGCCAAGGAGTAGGGGGGGCAAAGAATTCACCCCTCCACTTT. The rearrangement uses TRBV4-3 and TRBJ1-6; the D gene is possibly TRBD1 (6 bases). This CDR3 comprises 17 residues. CDR1 and CDR2 from the germline V gene are LGHNA and YSLEER. Trimming left V 1 base short and J 7 bases short, with 17 bases between.